This record looks at one TCR beta chain sequence and its context. Its antigen is currently unknown. Arm-PCR of CDR3 regions and iRepertoire HTBI primers were the basis on which TCR beta libraries were built. TCRdb re-called the multiplex PCR reads through MiXCR, storing one row per CDR3 protein. This table holds roughly 400,000 distinct CDR3 sequences, 21% found once. The time point was: persistent/refractory GD, antithyroid drugs over 5 years with positive TRAb. Making the TCR library involved RNA that had been extracted from PBMCs. An endocrinology department in Xi'an, China, supplied the patients. This entry belongs to a study of regulatory T cells in long-lasting Graves disease. Study-level information: The study counted Graves' disease as persistent given over 5 years of antithyroid drugs and positive TSH receptor antibodies. Whole-study findings and limits: Small numbers of samples may have cut accuracy.

The CDR3 runs to 16 residues. CDR1 and CDR2 from the germline V gene are SGHKS and YYEKEE (reference sequence). Trimming pared 0 bases from V and 0 bases from J, leaving 10 bases between. Source: peripheral blood mononuclear cells (PBMCs), taken when the disease was refractory, from a patient treated with antithyroid drugs. V usage is TRBV5-5 and J usage is TRBJ2-1; D is unclear. The clonotype originates from a female donor with Graves disease. The CDR3 protein is CASSLEQLSSYNEQFF. Here the CDR3 DNA reads TGTGCCAGCAGCTTGGAGCAGCTGAGCTCCTACAATGAGCAGTTCTTC.